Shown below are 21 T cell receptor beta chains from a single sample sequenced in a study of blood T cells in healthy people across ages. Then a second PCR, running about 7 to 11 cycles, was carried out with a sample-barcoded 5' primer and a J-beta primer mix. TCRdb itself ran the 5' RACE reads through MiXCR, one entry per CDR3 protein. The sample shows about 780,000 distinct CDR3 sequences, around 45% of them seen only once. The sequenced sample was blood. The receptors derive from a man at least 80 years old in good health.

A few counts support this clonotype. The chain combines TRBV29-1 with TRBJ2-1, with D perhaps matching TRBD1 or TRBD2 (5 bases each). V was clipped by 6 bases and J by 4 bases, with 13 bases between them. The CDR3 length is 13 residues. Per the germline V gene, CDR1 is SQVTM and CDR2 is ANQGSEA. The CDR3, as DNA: TGCAGCGTCGCCGGGACCGGTTACAATGAGCAGTTCTTC. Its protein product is CSVAGTGYNEQFF.

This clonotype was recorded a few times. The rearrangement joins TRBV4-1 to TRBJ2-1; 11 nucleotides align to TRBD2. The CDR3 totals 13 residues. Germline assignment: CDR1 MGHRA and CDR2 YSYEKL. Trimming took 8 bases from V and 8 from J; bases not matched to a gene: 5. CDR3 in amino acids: CASASGRRDEQFF. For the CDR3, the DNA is TGCGCCAGCGCTAGCGGGAGGAGGGATGAGCAGTTCTTC.

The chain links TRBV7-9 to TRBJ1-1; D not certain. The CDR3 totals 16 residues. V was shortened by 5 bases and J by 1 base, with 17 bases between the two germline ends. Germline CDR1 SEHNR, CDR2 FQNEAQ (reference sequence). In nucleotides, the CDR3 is TGTGCCAGCAGCCTAAGACCGCATGAGGGGAACACTGAAGCTTTCTTT. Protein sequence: CASSLRPHEGNTEAFF. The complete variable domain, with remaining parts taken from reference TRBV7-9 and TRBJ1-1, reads DTGVSQNPRHKITKRGQNVTFRCDPISEHNRLYWYRQTLGQGPEFLTYFQNEAQLEKSRLLSDRFSAERPKGSFSTLEIQRTEQGDSAMYLCASSLRPHEGNTEAFFGQGTRLTVV.

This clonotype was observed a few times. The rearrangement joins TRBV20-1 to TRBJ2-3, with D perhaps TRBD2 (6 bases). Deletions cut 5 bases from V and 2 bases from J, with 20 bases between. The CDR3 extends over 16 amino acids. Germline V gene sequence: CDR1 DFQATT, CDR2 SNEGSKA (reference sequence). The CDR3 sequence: CSAGGQAGSTTDTQYF. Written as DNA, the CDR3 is TGCAGTGCTGGTGGTCAGGCGGGAAGCACCACAGATACGCAGTATTTT.

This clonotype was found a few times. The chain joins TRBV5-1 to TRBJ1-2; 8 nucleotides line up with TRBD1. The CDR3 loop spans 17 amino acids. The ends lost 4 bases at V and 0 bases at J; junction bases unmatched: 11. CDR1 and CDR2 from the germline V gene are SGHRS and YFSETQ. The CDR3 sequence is CASSLKASGQANYGYTF. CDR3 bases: TGCGCCAGCAGCCTGAAAGCGTCGGGACAGGCTAACTATGGCTACACCTTC.

The CDR3 protein is CASSSGGGRGPHEQYF. CDR3 bases: TGTGCCAGCAGCTCAGGTGGCGGGAGGGGACCCCACGAGCAGTACTTC. V is TRBV7-2 and J is TRBJ2-7, with 9 bases matching TRBD2. The CDR3 spans 16 residues. Trimming removed 4 bases from V and 5 bases from J; junction bases left unmatched: 12. Per germline, CDR1 SGHTA and CDR2 FQGNSA.

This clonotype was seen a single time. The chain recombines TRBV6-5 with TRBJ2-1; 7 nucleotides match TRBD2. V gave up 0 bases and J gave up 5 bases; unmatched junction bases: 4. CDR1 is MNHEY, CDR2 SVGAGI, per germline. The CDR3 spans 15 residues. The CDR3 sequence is CASSYSASGHNEQFF. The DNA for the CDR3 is TGTGCCAGCAGTTACTCGGCTAGCGGCCACAATGAGCAGTTCTTC.

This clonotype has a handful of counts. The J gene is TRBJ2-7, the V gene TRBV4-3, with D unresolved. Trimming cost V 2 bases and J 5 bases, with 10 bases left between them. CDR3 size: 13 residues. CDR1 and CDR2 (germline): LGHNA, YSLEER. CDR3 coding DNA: TGCGCCAGCAGCCAACTTAGAGGCGACGAGCAGTACTTC. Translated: CASSQLRGDEQYF.

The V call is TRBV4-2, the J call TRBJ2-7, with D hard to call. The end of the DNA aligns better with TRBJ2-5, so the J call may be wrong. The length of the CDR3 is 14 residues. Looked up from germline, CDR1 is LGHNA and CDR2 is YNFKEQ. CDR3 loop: CASSQVEYQETQYF. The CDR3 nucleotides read TGTGCCAGCAGCCAAGTTGAGTACCAAGAGACCCAGTACTTC.

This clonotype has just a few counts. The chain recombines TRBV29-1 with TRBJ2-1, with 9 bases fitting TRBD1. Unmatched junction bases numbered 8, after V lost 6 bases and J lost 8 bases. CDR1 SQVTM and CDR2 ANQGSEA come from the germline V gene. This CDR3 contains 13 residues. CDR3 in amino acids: CSVGTGQIDEQFF. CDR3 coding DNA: TGCAGCGTCGGGACAGGGCAGATCGATGAGCAGTTCTTC.

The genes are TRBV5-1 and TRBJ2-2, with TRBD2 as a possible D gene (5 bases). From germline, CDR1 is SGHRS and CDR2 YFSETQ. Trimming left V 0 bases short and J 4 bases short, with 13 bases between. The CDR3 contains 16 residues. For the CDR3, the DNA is TGCGCCAGCAGCTTGGTCCGGGGAGATAGCACCGGGGAGCTGTTTTTT. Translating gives CASSLVRGDSTGELFF.

Here the CDR3 reads CSAKHTDNEQYF. Written as DNA, the CDR3 is TGCAGTGCGAAGCACACCGACAATGAGCAGTACTTC. V and J are TRBV20-1 and TRBJ2-7; D unresolved. Trimming took off 6 bases at V and 7 bases at J, with 16 bases between the two ends. Germline assignment: CDR1 DFQATT and CDR2 SNEGSKA (reference sequence). This CDR3 is 12 amino acids long.

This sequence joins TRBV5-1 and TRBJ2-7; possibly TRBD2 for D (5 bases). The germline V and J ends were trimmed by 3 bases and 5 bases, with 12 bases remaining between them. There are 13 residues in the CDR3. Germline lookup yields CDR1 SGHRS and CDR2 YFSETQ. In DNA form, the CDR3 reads TGCGCCAGCAGCTCGCTGACCGGGGACGAGCAGTACTTC. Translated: CASSSLTGDEQYF. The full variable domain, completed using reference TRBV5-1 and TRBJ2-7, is KAGVTQTPRYLIKTRGQQVTLSCSPISGHRSVSWYQQTPGQGLQFLFEYFSETQRNKGNFPGRFSGRQFSNSRSEMNVSTLELGDSALYLCASSSLTGDEQYFGPGTRLTVT.

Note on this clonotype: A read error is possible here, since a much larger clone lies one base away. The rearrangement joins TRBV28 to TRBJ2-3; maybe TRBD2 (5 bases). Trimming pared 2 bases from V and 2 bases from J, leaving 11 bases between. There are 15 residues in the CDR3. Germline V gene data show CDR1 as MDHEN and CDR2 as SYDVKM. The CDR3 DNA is TGTGCCAGCAGTTTAGGTCGAGCGGCCACAGATACGCAGTATTTT. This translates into CASSLGRAATDTQYF. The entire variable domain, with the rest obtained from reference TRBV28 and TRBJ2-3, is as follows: DVKVTQSSRYLVKRTGEKVFLECVQDMDHENMFWYRQDPGLGLRLIYFSYDVKMKEKGDIPEGYSVSREKKERFSLILESASTNQTSMYLCASSLGRAATDTQYFGPGTRLTVL.

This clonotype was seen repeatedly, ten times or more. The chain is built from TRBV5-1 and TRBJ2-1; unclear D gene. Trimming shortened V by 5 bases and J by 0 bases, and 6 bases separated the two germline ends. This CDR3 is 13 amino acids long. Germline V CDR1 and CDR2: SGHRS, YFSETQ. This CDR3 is CASRLDSYNEQFF. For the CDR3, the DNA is TGCGCCAGCAGGTTAGACTCCTACAATGAGCAGTTCTTC. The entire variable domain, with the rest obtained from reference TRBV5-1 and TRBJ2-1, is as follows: KAGVTQTPRYLIKTRGQQVTLSCSPISGHRSVSWYQQTPGQGLQFLFEYFSETQRNKGNFPGRFSGRQFSNSRSEMNVSTLELGDSALYLCASRLDSYNEQFFGPGTRLTVL.

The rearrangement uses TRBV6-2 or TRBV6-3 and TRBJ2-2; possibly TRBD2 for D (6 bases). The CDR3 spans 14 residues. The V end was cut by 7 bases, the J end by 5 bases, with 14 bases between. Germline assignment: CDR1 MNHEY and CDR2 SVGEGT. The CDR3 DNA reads TGTGCCAGCATGGGTCCAGGGAGGACCGGGGAGCTGTTTTTT. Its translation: CASMGPGRTGELFF.

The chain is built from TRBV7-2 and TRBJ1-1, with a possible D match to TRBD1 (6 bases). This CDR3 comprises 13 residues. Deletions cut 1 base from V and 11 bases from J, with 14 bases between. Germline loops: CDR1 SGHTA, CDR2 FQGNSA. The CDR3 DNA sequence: TGTGCCAGCAGCTTAGTGGATGGAACAGGGGCTTTCTTT. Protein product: CASSLVDGTGAFF.

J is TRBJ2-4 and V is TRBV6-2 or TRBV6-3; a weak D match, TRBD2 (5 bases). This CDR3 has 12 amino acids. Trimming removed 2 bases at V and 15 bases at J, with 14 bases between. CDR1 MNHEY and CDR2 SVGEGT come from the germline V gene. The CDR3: CASSYRGESRYF. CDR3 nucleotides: TGTGCCAGCAGTTACCGGGGAGAGTCACGGTACTTC.

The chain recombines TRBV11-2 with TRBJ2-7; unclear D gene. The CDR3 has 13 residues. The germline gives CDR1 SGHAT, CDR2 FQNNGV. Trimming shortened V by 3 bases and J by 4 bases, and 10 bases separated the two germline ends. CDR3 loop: CASSFYGRYEQYF. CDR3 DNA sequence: TGTGCCAGCAGCTTCTATGGAAGGTACGAGCAGTACTTC.

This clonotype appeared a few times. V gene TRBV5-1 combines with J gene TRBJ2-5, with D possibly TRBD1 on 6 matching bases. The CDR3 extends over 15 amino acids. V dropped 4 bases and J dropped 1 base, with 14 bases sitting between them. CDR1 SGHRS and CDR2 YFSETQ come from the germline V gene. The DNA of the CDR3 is TGCGCCAGCAGCACGTACAGGGTGCCCCAAGAGACCCAGTACTTC. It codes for CASSTYRVPQETQYF.

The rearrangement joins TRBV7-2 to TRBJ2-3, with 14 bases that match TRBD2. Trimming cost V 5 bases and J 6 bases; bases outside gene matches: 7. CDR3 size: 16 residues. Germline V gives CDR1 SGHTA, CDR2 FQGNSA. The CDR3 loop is CASSLTSGRAKDTQYF. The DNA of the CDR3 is TGTGCCAGCAGCCTGACTAGCGGGAGGGCCAAGGATACGCAGTATTTT.